The 18 T cell receptor beta chains presented below share a single source sample, sequenced in a study of shared T cell receptors in the human thymus. The repertoire was sequenced with immunoSEQ multiplex PCR; TCRdb's copy has only in-frame clones and lacks some. The sample includes approximately 660,000 clones, roughly 88% of them seen just once. This same sample was also taken into another study, of human thymus T cells.

Sequenced input: thymocytes. The receptors were sampled from a boy younger than two with a congenital heart defect.

This clone has only one observation. CDR3 nucleotide sequence: TGTGCCAGCGCGGGCGGGAGGCCCTACGAGCAGTACTTC. Translation gives CASAGGRPYEQYF. The chain carries TRBV11-2 and TRBJ2-7; 8 bases are a match to TRBD2. The V gene end was trimmed by 8 bases and the J gene end by 2 bases; junction bases not matched to a gene: 5. Germline lookup yields CDR1 SGHAT and CDR2 FQNNGV. This CDR3 spans 13 amino acids.

The chain couples TRBV5-6 to TRBJ2-7; 7 bases line up with TRBD1. The CDR3 extends over 15 amino acids. CDR1 and CDR2 from the germline V gene are SGHDT and YYEEEE. Germline trimming cut 2 bases from V and 3 bases from J; bases unmatched to any gene: 8. Here the CDR3 DNA reads TGTGCCAGCAGCTTCCACAGGGGTAGTAACTACGAGCAGTACTTC. This gives the protein CASSFHRGSNYEQYF.

The J gene is TRBJ2-1, the V gene TRBV6-4; 12 bases agree with TRBD2. J lost 0 bases, V lost 7 bases, and 13 bases had no gene match. Germline V gives CDR1 MRHNA, CDR2 SNTAGT. The CDR3 has 19 amino acids. CDR3 in amino acids: CASIFLLAGGISSYNEQFF. For the CDR3, the DNA is TGTGCCAGCATTTTTCTACTAGCGGGAGGTATCAGCTCCTACAATGAGCAGTTCTTC.

This sequence joins TRBV5-4 and TRBJ2-1; TRBD2 matches 11 bases. Unmatched junction bases numbered 4, after V lost 2 bases and J lost 0 bases. This CDR3 has 17 residues. Germline assignment: CDR1 SGHNT and CDR2 YYREEE (reference sequence). CDR3 sequence reads: CASSFWTSGFSYNEQFF. The CDR3 DNA reads as TGTGCCAGCAGCTTTTGGACTAGCGGGTTCTCCTACAATGAGCAGTTCTTC.

The CDR3 bases are TGTGCCAGCAGCTTAGCGATCCTGGAACTAGCACCTCGCACAGATACGCAGTATTTT. Its protein is CASSLAILELAPRTDTQYF. The chain couples TRBV7-2 to TRBJ2-3, with D possibly matching TRBD2 (6 bases). The CDR3 consists of 19 residues. Trimming took 0 bases from V and 1 from J, leaving 20 bases between them. The germline V gene encodes CDR1 SGHTA and CDR2 FQGNSA.

J is TRBJ2-7 and V is TRBV18; TRBD1 is a possible D gene (5 bases). V gave up 2 bases and J gave up 3 bases, with 11 bases separating them. Germline CDR1 is KGHSH and CDR2 is LQKENI. There are 14 residues in the CDR3. The CDR3 bases are TGTGCCAGCTCACCAGGAGACACAGGCTACGAGCAGTACTTC. This encodes CASSPGDTGYEQYF.

V and J are TRBV19 and TRBJ1-1; D is unclear. V lost 9 bases to trimming and J lost 1 base, with 15 bases between them. CDR3 length equals 14 residues. Germline V gene lookup returns CDR1 LNHDA and CDR2 SQIVND (reference sequence). The CDR3 protein is CASYPRGRNTEAFF. As DNA, the CDR3 is TGTGCCAGCTACCCCCGAGGGCGGAACACTGAAGCTTTCTTT.

V and J are TRBV5-1 and TRBJ2-7; 15 bases line up with TRBD2. Unmatched junction bases numbered 5, after V lost 6 bases and J lost 4 bases. In germline, CDR1 is SGHRS, CDR2 YFSETQ. This CDR3 contains 15 residues. CDR3 amino acids: CASTWTSGREYEQYF. The CDR3, as DNA: TGCGCCAGCACCTGGACTAGCGGGAGGGAGTACGAGCAGTACTTC.

The rearrangement links TRBV4-3 to TRBJ2-1, with D possibly matching TRBD2 (5 bases). Trimming shortened V by 0 bases and J by 5 bases, and 20 bases separated the two germline ends. This CDR3 contains 18 residues. The V gene's germline CDR1 is LGHNA and CDR2 YSLEER. The CDR3 spells CASSQDPLFGIQHNEQFF. The CDR3 region has the DNA TGCGCCAGCAGCCAAGACCCCCTTTTCGGGATCCAACACAATGAGCAGTTCTTC.

The CDR3: CASSEALWEGTQYF. The CDR3 region has the DNA TGTGCCAGCAGTGAAGCGCTTTGGGAGGGTACGCAGTATTTT. This chain joins TRBV6-1 and TRBJ2-3, with 7 bases that match TRBD2. Losses at the gene ends were 0 bases for V and 8 bases for J; bases not matched to a gene: 5. Germline lookup yields CDR1 MNHNS and CDR2 SASEGT. CDR3 length equals 14 residues.

This clone was found once. The chain links TRBV6-1 to TRBJ2-7, with 9 bases lining up with TRBD1. CDR3 length: 19 residues. With V trimmed by 1 base and J by 4 bases, 17 bases remained unmatched. In germline, CDR1 is MNHNS, CDR2 SASEGT. CDR3 amino acids: CASSEGGPDGDRERYEQYF. In DNA form, the CDR3 reads TGTGCCAGCAGTGAAGGAGGACCGGATGGGGACAGGGAGCGGTACGAGCAGTACTTC.

This sequence joins TRBV2 and TRBJ2-4; unclear D gene. The germline V and J ends were trimmed by 4 bases and 0 bases, with 10 bases remaining between them. Germline V CDR1 and CDR2: SNHLY, FYNNEI. The CDR3 spans 15 residues. DNA of the CDR3: TGTGCCAGCAGTGTTGGGCGATTAGCCAAAAACATTCAGTACTTC. Its protein is CASSVGRLAKNIQYF.

The chain's CDR3 is CASSIDNVGRDTDTQYF. CDR3 DNA: TGTGCCAGTAGTATAGATAATGTGGGGCGGGACACAGATACGCAGTATTTT. The J gene is TRBJ2-3, the V gene TRBV19, with D possibly being TRBD2 (6 bases). Germline V gene data show CDR1 as LNHDA and CDR2 as SQIVND (reference sequence). Trimming left V 0 bases short and J 2 bases short, with 15 bases between. The CDR3 sequence is 17 residues long.

The chain couples TRBV27 to TRBJ1-1; 7 positions match TRBD1. The CDR3 is 15 amino acids. With 4 bases clipped from V and 7 bases from J, the junction kept 12 bases outside the gene matches. The germline V gene encodes CDR1 MNHEY and CDR2 SMNVEV (reference sequence). Here the CDR3 DNA reads TGTGCCAGCAGTTCCCTCCGGGACAGTGTAAATGAAGCTTTCTTT. Amino acids: CASSSLRDSVNEAFF.

The V call is TRBV28, the J call TRBJ2-1; D is unresolved. V was cut by 2 bases and J by 8 bases, with 4 bases left in between. Germline V lookup: CDR1 MDHEN, CDR2 SYDVKM. CDR3 size: 11 residues. This CDR3 reads CASSLRDEQFF. CDR3 in DNA: TGTGCCAGCAGTTTACGGGATGAGCAGTTCTTC.

The V and J genes are TRBV4-2 and TRBJ2-1; 8 nucleotides match TRBD2. J gave up 2 bases and V 4 bases, and 13 bases lay outside the gene matches. Germline V CDR1 and CDR2: LGHNA, YNFKEQ. This CDR3 is 18 amino acids long. The CDR3 DNA reads TGTGCCAGCAGCCTAGGAGGGAGGCCGGGAGGGCCCTACAATGAGCAGTTCTTC. Translation: CASSLGGRPGGPYNEQFF.

The chain links TRBV9 to TRBJ2-2; 10 bases match TRBD2. Germline CDR1 and CDR2: SGDLS and YYNGEE. The CDR3 covers 16 residues. After removal of 6 bases from V and 7 bases from J, the junction contained 12 bases not matched to a gene. The CDR3 nucleotides read TGTGCCAGCAACCCCCCAAGCGGGAGGGCCGGCGGGGAGCTGTTTTTT. This codes for CASNPPSGRAGGELFF.

The genes are TRBV7-9 and TRBJ2-2; 12 bases align to TRBD2. Germline V CDR1 and CDR2: SEHNR, FQNEAQ (reference sequence). With 11 bases clipped from V and 5 bases from J, the junction kept 12 bases outside the gene matches. The CDR3 spans 16 residues. CDR3 in DNA: TGTGCCGTGGGGGGTCCGACTAGCGGGAGAACCGGGGAGCTGTTTTTT. Its translation is CAVGGPTSGRTGELFF.